This record concerns one T cell receptor beta chain sequence. The record originates from a study of T cell changes during pregnancy in multiple sclerosis. V shed 5 bases and J 1 base; nucleotides not matched to a gene: 14. This CDR3 has 18 amino acids. Germline CDR1 is SGHTA and CDR2 is FQGTGA. Profiling relied on immunoSEQ multiplex PCR, and the TCRdb table lists in-frame clones only, not all of them. Of 50,000 or so clones in the sample, 90% to 95% were seen once. Sequencing was performed on CD4+ T cells from peripheral blood mononuclear cells, taken before pregnancy. The chain links TRBV7-3 to TRBJ2-3, with 8 bases fitting TRBD2. The TCR originated in a female donor with multiple sclerosis, enrolled in a pregnancy study. DNA for the CDR3: TGTGCCAGCAGCGAAGCCGCCTCTGCGGGAGGCCGCACAGATACGCAGTATTTT. Amino acid sequence: CASSEAASAGGRTDTQYF.